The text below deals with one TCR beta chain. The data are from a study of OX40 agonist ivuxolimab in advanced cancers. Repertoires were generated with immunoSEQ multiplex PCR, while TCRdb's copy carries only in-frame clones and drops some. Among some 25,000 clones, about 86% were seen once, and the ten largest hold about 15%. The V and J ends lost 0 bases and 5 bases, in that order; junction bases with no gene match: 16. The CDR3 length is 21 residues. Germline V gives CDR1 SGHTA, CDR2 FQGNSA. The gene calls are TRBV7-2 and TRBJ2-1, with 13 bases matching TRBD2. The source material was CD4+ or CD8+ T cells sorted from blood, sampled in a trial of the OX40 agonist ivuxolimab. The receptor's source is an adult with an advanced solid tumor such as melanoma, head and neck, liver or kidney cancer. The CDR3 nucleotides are TGTGCCAGCAGCTTAGCCCGAAACCAATTACTAGCGGGGGGGCCTGACAATGAGCAGTTCTTC. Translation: CASSLARNQLLAGGPDNEQFF.